This T cell receptor beta chain was sequenced for a study of Ad26.COV2.S vaccination and SARS-CoV-2 variants. Study overall: The donor was enrolled in the Ad26.COV2.S arm of the COV1001 trial. Participants got Ad26.COV2.S intramuscularly, once or twice 56 days apart.

This clone was seen just once. No antigen is known for it. The CDR3 has 13 amino acids. Looked up from germline, CDR1 is GTSNPN and CDR2 is SVGIG (reference sequence). V dropped 2 bases and J dropped 9; count of bases not matched to a gene: 9. Notes on the study in general: Analytic work on TCR breadth and depth might have understated the full extent of total T cell responses.

Indicated treatment: around 19 received Ad26.COV2.S at low or high dose, single or two shots; several received placebo; per-sample allocation not given. Vaccine and placebo recipients were sampled on day 63 after the first injection. TCRdb keeps only in-frame clones here, not all; method: immunoSEQ multiplex PCR. The repertoire has 350,000 to 500,000 clones, 90% of them found once; the top ten carry approximately 4.5%. The receptor was isolated from a person between 18 and 59 years old who received the Ad26.COV2.S COVID-19 vaccine or a placebo. This sample comprised peripheral blood, obtained in a trial of Ad26.COV2.S vaccine versus placebo. The J gene is TRBJ2-5, the V gene TRBV30; 7 positions match TRBD1. The CDR3 reads CAWSPTGLGAQYF. The CDR3, as DNA: TGTGCCTGGAGTCCGACAGGGCTCGGCGCCCAGTACTTC.